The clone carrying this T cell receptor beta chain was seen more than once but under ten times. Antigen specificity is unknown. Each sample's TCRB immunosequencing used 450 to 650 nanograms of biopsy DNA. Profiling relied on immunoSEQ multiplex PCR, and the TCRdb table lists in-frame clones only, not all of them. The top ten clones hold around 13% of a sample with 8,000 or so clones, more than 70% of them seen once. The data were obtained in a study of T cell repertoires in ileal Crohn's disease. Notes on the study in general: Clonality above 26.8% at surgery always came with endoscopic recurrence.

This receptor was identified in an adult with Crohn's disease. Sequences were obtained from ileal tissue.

The CDR3 DNA follows: TGTGCCAGCTCACTAGAAACAGGGGAAGAGCAGTACTTC. Amino acid sequence: CASSLETGEEQYF. The chain is built from TRBV18 and TRBJ2-7; 7 bases agree with TRBD1. The CDR3 extends over 13 amino acids. CDR1 and CDR2 from the germline V gene are KGHSH and LQKENI. V gave up 4 bases and J gave up 7 bases; unmatched junction bases: 7.